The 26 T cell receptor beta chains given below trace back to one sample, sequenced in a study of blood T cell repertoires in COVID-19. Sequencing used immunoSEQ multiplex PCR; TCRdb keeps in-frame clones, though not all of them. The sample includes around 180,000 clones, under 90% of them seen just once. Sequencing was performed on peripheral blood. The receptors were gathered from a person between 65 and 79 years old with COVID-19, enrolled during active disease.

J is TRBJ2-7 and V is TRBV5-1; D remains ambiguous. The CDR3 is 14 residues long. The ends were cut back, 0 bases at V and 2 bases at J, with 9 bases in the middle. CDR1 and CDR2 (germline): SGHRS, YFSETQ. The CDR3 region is CASSLAAEAYEQYF. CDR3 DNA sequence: TGCGCCAGCAGCTTGGCTGCTGAGGCCTACGAGCAGTACTTC.

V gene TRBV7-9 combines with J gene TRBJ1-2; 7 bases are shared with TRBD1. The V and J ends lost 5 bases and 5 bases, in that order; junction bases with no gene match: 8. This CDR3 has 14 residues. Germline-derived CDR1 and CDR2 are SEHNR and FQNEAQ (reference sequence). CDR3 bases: TGTGCCAGCAGCGAACAGGGGATCGTTTATGGCTACACCTTC. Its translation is CASSEQGIVYGYTF.

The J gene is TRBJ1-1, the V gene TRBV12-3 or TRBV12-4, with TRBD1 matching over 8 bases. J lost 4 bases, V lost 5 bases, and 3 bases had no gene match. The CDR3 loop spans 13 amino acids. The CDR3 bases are TGTGCCAGCAGTAAGACAGGGGCCACTGAAGCTTTCTTT. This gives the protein CASSKTGATEAFF.

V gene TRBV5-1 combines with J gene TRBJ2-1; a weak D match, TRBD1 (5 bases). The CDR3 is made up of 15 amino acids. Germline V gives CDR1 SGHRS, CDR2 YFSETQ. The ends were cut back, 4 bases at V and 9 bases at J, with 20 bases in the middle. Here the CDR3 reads CASSLNRPQEGEQFF. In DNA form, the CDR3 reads TGCGCCAGCAGCCTTAACAGGCCCCAGGAAGGTGAGCAGTTCTTC.

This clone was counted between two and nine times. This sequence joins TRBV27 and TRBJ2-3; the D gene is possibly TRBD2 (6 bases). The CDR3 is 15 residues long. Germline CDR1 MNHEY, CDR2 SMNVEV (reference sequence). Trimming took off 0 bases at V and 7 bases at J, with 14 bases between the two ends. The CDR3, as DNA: TGTGCCAGCAGTTTATCGGGGGGACTGCAAAATACGCAGTATTTT. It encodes CASSLSGGLQNTQYF.

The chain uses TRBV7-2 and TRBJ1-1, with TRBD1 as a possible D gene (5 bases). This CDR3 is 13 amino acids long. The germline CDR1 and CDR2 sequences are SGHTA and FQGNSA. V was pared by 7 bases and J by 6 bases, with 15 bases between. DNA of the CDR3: TGTGCCAGCACCCTGCCGGGGGTCGCTGAAGCTTTCTTT. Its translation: CASTLPGVAEAFF.

The CDR3 DNA follows: TGTGCCAGCAGTTTAAGCGGGATCTACGAGCAGTACTTC. Protein: CASSLSGIYEQYF. The chain carries TRBV28 and TRBJ2-7, with 7 bases identical to TRBD2. The germline V gene has CDR1 MDHEN and CDR2 SYDVKM. CDR3 length equals 13 residues. The V segment lost 2 bases and the J segment 3 bases; nucleotides outside the gene matches: 1.

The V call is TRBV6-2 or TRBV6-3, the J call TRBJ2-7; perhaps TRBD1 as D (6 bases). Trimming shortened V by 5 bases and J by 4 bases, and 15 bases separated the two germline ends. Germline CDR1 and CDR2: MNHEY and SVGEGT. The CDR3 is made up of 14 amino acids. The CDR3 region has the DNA TGTGCCAGCAGTAACGATTGGACAGATTACGAGCAGTACTTC. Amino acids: CASSNDWTDYEQYF.

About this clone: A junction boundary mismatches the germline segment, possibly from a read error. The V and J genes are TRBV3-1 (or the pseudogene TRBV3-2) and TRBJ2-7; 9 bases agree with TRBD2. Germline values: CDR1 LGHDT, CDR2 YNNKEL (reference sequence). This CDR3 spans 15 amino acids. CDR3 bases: TGTGCCCGCAGCCGGGGCCGGCGGGGGGGGGACGAGCAGTACTTC. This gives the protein CARSRGRRGGDEQYF.

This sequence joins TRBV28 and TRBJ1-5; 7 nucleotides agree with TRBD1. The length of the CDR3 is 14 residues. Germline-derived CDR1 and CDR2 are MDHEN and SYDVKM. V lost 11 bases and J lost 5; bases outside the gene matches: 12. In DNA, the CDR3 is TGTGCCGGGACAGCAAATAACGCCGATCAGCCCCAGCATTTT. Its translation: CAGTANNADQPQHF.

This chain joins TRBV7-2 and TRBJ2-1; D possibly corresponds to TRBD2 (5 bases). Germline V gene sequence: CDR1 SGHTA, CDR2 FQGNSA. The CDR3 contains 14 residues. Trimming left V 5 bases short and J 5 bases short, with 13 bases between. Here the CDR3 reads CASSLLTRDNEQFF. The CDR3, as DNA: TGTGCCAGCAGCCTCCTTACTAGGGACAATGAGCAGTTCTTC.

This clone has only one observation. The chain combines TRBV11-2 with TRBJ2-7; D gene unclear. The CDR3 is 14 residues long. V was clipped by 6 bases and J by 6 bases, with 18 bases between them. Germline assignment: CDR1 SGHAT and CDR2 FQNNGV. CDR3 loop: CASSPPAPSGEQYF. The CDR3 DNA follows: TGTGCCAGCAGTCCTCCAGCCCCATCAGGCGAGCAGTACTTC.

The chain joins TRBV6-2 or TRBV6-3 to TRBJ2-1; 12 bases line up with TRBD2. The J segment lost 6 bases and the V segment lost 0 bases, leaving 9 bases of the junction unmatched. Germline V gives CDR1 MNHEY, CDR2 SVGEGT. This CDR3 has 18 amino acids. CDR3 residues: CASSYSIPSGGARNEQFF. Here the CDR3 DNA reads TGTGCCAGCAGTTACTCGATTCCTAGCGGGGGGGCCCGCAATGAGCAGTTCTTC.

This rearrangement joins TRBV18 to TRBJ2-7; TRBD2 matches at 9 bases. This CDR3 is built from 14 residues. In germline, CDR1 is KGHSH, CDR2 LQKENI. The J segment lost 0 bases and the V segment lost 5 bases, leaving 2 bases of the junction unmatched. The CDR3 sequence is CASSVSGSSYEQYF. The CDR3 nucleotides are TGTGCCAGCTCAGTTAGCGGGAGCTCCTACGAGCAGTACTTC. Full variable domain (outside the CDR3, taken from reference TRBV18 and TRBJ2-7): NAGVMQNPRHLVRRRGQEARLRCSPMKGHSHVYWYRQLPEEGLKFMVYLQKENIIDESGMPKERFSAEFPKEGPSILRIQQVVRGDSAAYFCASSVSGSSYEQYFGPGTRLTVT.

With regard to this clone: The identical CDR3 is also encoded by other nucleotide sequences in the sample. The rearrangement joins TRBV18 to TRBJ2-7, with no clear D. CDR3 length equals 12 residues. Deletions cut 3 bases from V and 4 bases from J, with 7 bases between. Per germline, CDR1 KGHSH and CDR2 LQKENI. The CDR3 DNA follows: TGTGCCAGCTCACCGAGTTCGTACGAGCAGTACTTC. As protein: CASSPSSYEQYF.

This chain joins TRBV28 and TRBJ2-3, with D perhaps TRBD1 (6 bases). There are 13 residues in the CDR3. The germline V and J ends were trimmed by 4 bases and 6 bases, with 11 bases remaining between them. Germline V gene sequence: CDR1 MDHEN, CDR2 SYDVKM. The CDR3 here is CASSSGQFDTQYF. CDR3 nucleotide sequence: TGTGCCAGCAGTTCCGGACAGTTCGATACGCAGTATTTT.

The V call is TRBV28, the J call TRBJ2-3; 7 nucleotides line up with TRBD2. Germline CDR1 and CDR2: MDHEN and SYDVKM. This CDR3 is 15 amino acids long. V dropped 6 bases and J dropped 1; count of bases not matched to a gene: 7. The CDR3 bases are TGTGCCAGCAGAAAGCGGGACTCAGGCACAGATACGCAGTATTTT. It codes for CASRKRDSGTDTQYF.

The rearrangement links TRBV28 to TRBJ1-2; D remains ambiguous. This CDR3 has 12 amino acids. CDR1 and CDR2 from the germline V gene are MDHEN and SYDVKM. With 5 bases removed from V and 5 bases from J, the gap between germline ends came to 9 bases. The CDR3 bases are TGTGCCAGCAGTCCCCTCAGGTATGGCTACACCTTC. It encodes CASSPLRYGYTF.

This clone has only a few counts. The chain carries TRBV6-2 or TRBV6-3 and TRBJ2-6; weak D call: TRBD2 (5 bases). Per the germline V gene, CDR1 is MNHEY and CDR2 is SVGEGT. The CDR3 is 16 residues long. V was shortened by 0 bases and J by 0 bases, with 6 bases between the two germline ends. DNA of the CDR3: TGTGCCAGCAGTTACTCAGGGAGCTCTGGGGCCAACGTCCTGACTTTC. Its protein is CASSYSGSSGANVLTF.

CDR3 amino acids: CASSFSSGETQYF. In DNA form, the CDR3 reads TGTGCCAGCAGCTTCTCTAGCGGCGAGACCCAGTACTTC. The chain joins TRBV11-2 to TRBJ2-5; 7 positions match TRBD2. Germline trimming cut 3 bases from V and 5 bases from J; bases unmatched to any gene: 3. The CDR3 length is 13 residues. Germline V gene lookup returns CDR1 SGHAT and CDR2 FQNNGV.

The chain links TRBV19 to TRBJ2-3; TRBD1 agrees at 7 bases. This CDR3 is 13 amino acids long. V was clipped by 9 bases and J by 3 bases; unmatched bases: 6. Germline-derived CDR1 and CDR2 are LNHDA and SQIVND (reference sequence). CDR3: CASQTGSTDTQYF. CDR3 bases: TGTGCCAGCCAGACAGGGTCTACAGATACGCAGTATTTT. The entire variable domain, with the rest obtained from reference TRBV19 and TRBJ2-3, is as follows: DGGITQSPKYLFRKEGQNVTLSCEQNLNHDAMYWYRQDPGQGLRLIYYSQIVNDFQKGDIAEGYSVSREKKESFPLTVTSAQKNPTAFYLCASQTGSTDTQYFGPGTRLTVL.

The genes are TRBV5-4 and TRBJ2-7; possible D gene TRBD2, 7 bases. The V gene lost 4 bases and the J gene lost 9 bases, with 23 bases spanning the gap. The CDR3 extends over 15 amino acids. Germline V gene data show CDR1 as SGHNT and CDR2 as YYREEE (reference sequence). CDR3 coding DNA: TGTGCCAGCAGCCCGGGGGGCTTTCCCGAGACGGGGCAGTACTTC. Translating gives CASSPGGFPETGQYF.

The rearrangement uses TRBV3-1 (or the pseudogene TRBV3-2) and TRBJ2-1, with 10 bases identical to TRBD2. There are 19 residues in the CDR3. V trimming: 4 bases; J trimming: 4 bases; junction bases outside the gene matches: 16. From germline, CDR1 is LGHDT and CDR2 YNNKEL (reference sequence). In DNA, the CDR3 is TGTGCCAGCAGCCCTCGCCGGTATAGCGGGGGGCGGGCATACAATGAGCAGTTCTTC. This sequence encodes CASSPRRYSGGRAYNEQFF.

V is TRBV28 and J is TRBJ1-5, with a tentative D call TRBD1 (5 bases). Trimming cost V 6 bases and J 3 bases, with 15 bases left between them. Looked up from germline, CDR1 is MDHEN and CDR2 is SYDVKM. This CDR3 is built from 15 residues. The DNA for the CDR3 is TGTGCCAGCAGATTTCGTGGACACTTCAATCAGCCCCAGCATTTT. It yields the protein CASRFRGHFNQPQHF.

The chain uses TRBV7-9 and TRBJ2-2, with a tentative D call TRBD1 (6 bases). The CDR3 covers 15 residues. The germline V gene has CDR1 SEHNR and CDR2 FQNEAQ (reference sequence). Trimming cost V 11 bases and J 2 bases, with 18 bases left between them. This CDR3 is CAAPEAGVNTGELFF. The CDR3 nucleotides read TGTGCCGCCCCGGAGGCAGGGGTTAACACCGGGGAGCTGTTTTTT.

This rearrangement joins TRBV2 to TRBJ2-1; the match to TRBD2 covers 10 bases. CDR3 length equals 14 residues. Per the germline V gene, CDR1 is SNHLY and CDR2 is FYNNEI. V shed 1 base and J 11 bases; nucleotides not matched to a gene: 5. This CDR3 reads CASSEGLAGVQQFF. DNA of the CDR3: TGTGCCAGCAGTGAAGGGCTAGCGGGAGTCCAGCAGTTCTTC.